These 27 T cell receptor beta chains originate from one sample sequenced in a study of long-term antiretroviral therapy in people with HIV (dated by TCRdb to 2022 to 2024). The immunoSEQ hsTCRB v3.0 assay was used at survey level resolution to sequence the TRB variable region. TCRdb holds this immuneACCESS table with in-frame rearrangements only. Some clones are missing; in checked studies, unresolved V genes explain under half, and the rest has no known cause. The sample includes 30,000 to 35,000 clones, with roughly 74% observed a single time. The ten largest clonotypes hold 3% to 3.5% of the sample. Specimen: unsorted PBMCs, collected 3 years after starting antiretroviral therapy. The receptor set was obtained from a man between 45 and 60 years old with HIV.

This sequence joins TRBV12-5 and TRBJ2-3; TRBD2 is a possible D gene (6 bases). The CDR3 runs 15 residues. Germline V gives CDR1 LGHNT, CDR2 FRNRAP. Trimming left V 7 bases short and J 0 bases short, with 14 bases between. The CDR3 DNA follows: TGTGCTAGTGCCATTTCCCTAGCGAGCACAGATACGCAGTATTTT. This gives the protein CASAISLASTDTQYF.

V and J are TRBV7-2 and TRBJ2-7; weak D call: TRBD2 (6 bases). Between the trimmed V and J ends, which lost 4 bases and 0 bases, there was a span of 10 bases. The CDR3 has 14 residues. Germline CDR1 reads SGHTA; CDR2 reads FQGNSA. The CDR3 sequence: CASSWRGASYEQYF. The CDR3 bases are TGTGCCAGCAGCTGGCGGGGCGCCTCCTACGAGCAGTACTTC.

V usage is TRBV4-1 and J usage is TRBJ2-3, with 8 positions matching TRBD2. The germline CDR1 and CDR2 sequences are MGHRA and YSYEKL. This CDR3 region has 19 residues. The ends lost 3 bases at V and 2 bases at J; junction bases unmatched: 16. This CDR3 is CASSHGGGLDTDLTDTQYF. In DNA, the CDR3 is TGCGCCAGCAGCCACGGGGGGGGCCTCGATACCGACCTCACAGATACGCAGTATTTT.

This clone was recorded only once. V gene TRBV2 combines with J gene TRBJ1-4; 8 positions match TRBD1. J lost 2 bases, V lost 6 bases, and 8 bases had no gene match. Germline V gene lookup returns CDR1 SNHLY and CDR2 FYNNEI. This CDR3 spans 16 amino acids. CDR3 bases: TGTGCCAGCAGACTTTGGACAGGGCCGACTAATGAAAAACTGTTTTTT. This encodes CASRLWTGPTNEKLFF.

The CDR3 sequence: CAGRGYSGGNLANEQFF. The CDR3 nucleotides are TGTGCCGGCCGGGGGTACAGCGGGGGGAATTTGGCCAATGAGCAGTTCTTC. The chain links TRBV5-4 to TRBJ2-1; TRBD2 matches at 9 bases. V lost 10 bases, J lost 6 bases, and 20 bases stayed unmatched. In germline, CDR1 is SGHNT, CDR2 YYREEE (reference sequence). The CDR3 is 17 residues long.

This clone was observed once. This rearrangement joins TRBV6-6 to TRBJ1-5; 8 nucleotides agree with TRBD1. CDR1 is MNHNY and CDR2 is SVGAGI in the germline V gene (reference sequence). This CDR3 spans 14 amino acids. V lost 6 bases to trimming and J lost 7 bases; unmatched junction nucleotides: 8. The CDR3 protein is CASSPDRGWQPQHF. In DNA form, the CDR3 reads TGTGCCAGCAGCCCCGACAGGGGCTGGCAGCCCCAGCATTTT.

The genes are TRBV18 and TRBJ1-4, with D perhaps TRBD1 (5 bases). Germline CDR1 is KGHSH and CDR2 is LQKENI. V lost 2 bases and J 8 bases, leaving 12 bases between the germline ends. The CDR3 has 14 amino acids. CDR3 sequence (DNA): TGTGCCAGCTCACCAGCAGGGTTTCGAGAAAAACTGTTTTTT. Amino acids: CASSPAGFREKLFF.

The chain combines TRBV7-9 with TRBJ2-7; 9 bases map to TRBD1. This CDR3 contains 16 residues. Unmatched junction bases numbered 5, after V lost 1 base and J lost 1 base. Germline CDR1 and CDR2: SEHNR and FQNEAQ (reference sequence). In DNA form, the CDR3 reads TGTGCCAGCAGCTTAGTTGAGACAGGGGGTTCCTACGAGCAGTACTTC. The encoded protein is CASSLVETGGSYEQYF.

Written as DNA, the CDR3 is TGCGCCAGCAGCTTGCCCACAGATACGCAGTATTTT. This sequence encodes CASSLPTDTQYF. This chain links TRBV5-1 with TRBJ2-3; no clear D gene. The CDR3 has 12 residues. CDR1 is SGHRS and CDR2 is YFSETQ in the germline V gene. The germline V and J ends were trimmed by 1 base and 2 bases, with 2 bases remaining between them. The full variable domain, rest sourced from reference TRBV5-1 and TRBJ2-3, is KAGVTQTPRYLIKTRGQQVTLSCSPISGHRSVSWYQQTPGQGLQFLFEYFSETQRNKGNFPGRFSGRQFSNSRSEMNVSTLELGDSALYLCASSLPTDTQYFGPGTRLTVL.

The rearrangement uses TRBV2 and TRBJ2-5; 10 bases map to TRBD2. CDR1 is SNHLY, CDR2 FYNNEI, per germline. Unmatched junction bases numbered 3, after V lost 5 bases and J lost 3 bases. The CDR3 contains 14 residues. The CDR3: CASSPLAGEETQYF. DNA of the CDR3: TGTGCCAGCAGTCCCCTAGCGGGGGAAGAGACCCAGTACTTC.

The V and J genes are TRBV5-6 and TRBJ1-4; D gene uncertain. Trimming cost V 0 bases and J 3 bases, with 9 bases left between them. The germline gives CDR1 SGHDT, CDR2 YYEEEE. The CDR3 runs to 15 residues. Written as DNA, the CDR3 is TGTGCCAGCAGCTTGGACTTCAACTCTAATGAAAAACTGTTTTTT. Encoded protein: CASSLDFNSNEKLFF.

This clone was observed a few times. The chain combines TRBV21-1 with TRBJ1-2; whether TRBD1, the table's D call, matches the DNA was not checked. TRBV21-1 is reported as a pseudogene. The CDR3 extends over 15 amino acids. The CDR3 DNA sequence: TGTGCCAGCAGCATCCAAGACAGGTTTTACTATGGCTACACCTTC. Its protein is CASSIQDRFYYGYTF.

This clone has more than one count but fewer than ten. V gene TRBV18 combines with J gene TRBJ1-5, with D unresolved. Germline V gene lookup returns CDR1 KGHSH and CDR2 LQKENI. CDR3 length equals 14 residues. Trimming shortened V by 1 base and J by 1 base, and 5 bases separated the two germline ends. CDR3 region: CASSPLGSNQPQHF. For the CDR3, the DNA is TGTGCCAGCTCACCACTGGGGAGCAATCAGCCCCAGCATTTT.

V is TRBV6-6 and J is TRBJ1-1, with D uncertain. Trimming removed 2 bases at V and 4 bases at J, with 14 bases between. CDR1 is MNHNY and CDR2 is SVGAGI in the germline V gene (reference sequence). This CDR3 comprises 15 residues. The CDR3: CASSYAGSGGTEAFF. CDR3 sequence (DNA): TGTGCCAGCAGTTACGCGGGCTCCGGAGGCACTGAAGCTTTCTTT.

The chain has TRBV30 and TRBJ1-1; weak D call: TRBD1 (5 bases). Trimming took off 2 bases at V and 8 bases at J, with 9 bases between the two ends. CDR1 and CDR2 from the germline V gene are GTSNPN and SVGIG (reference sequence). The CDR3 runs 11 residues. The CDR3 region is CAWSLRAEAFF. CDR3 bases: TGTGCCTGGAGTCTCAGGGCAGAAGCTTTCTTT.

This clone came up once. V is TRBV11-2 and J is TRBJ2-7; D uncertain. Trimming cost V 5 bases and J 1 base, with 9 bases left between them. The CDR3 contains 13 residues. Germline V gene sequence: CDR1 SGHAT, CDR2 FQNNGV. This CDR3 is CASSIGRSYEQYF. In nucleotides, the CDR3 is TGTGCCAGCAGCATTGGACGGTCCTACGAGCAGTACTTC.

The V call is TRBV28, the J call TRBJ2-3; 12 bases match TRBD2. The CDR3 has 14 residues. From germline, CDR1 is MDHEN and CDR2 SYDVKM. V lost 6 bases, J lost 4 bases, and 2 bases stayed unmatched. The CDR3 DNA reads as TGTGCCAGCAGAGCTAGCGGGGGGGCAGATACGCAGTATTTT. Translated, it gives CASRASGGADTQYF.

The chain employs TRBV28 and TRBJ2-3; 11 bases align to TRBD2. Germline CDR1 reads MDHEN; CDR2 reads SYDVKM. CDR3 length: 16 residues. The V and J ends lost 7 bases and 2 bases, in that order; junction bases with no gene match: 8. In DNA form, the CDR3 reads TGTGCCAGCAATTCGGTAGCGGGGGGGATCACAGATACGCAGTATTTT. It specifies CASNSVAGGITDTQYF.

V is TRBV6-5 and J is TRBJ1-2, with D uncertain. V was pared by 6 bases and J by 2 bases, with 10 bases between. Germline CDR1 MNHEY, CDR2 SVGAGI. The CDR3 has 13 amino acids. This CDR3 reads CASSHGLNYGYTF. The CDR3 nucleotides are TGTGCCAGCAGCCATGGCCTAAACTATGGCTACACCTTC.

The chain has TRBV28 and TRBJ2-1; 13 bases align to TRBD2. CDR1 is MDHEN and CDR2 is SYDVKM in the germline V gene. The CDR3 sequence is 16 residues long. V was pared by 10 bases and J by 1 base, with 7 bases of the junction left unmatched. The CDR3 spells CAIRGLAGTSYNEQFF. CDR3 DNA sequence: TGTGCCATTAGGGGACTAGCGGGAACGTCCTACAATGAGCAGTTCTTC.

J is TRBJ2-1 and V is TRBV27, with D possibly being TRBD2 (7 bases). Looked up from germline, CDR1 is MNHEY and CDR2 is SMNVEV (reference sequence). The V end lost 7 bases, the J end lost 10 bases, and 20 bases lay between the germline ends. This CDR3 is built from 14 residues. This CDR3 reads CASTSRGGAWEQFF. CDR3 DNA sequence: TGTGCCAGCACCTCAAGGGGGGGGGCTTGGGAGCAGTTCTTC.

The chain is built from TRBV7-2 and TRBJ1-2; D gene ambiguous. Looked up from germline, CDR1 is SGHTA and CDR2 is FQGNSA. V lost 5 bases, J lost 8 bases, and 15 bases lay in between. The CDR3 runs 13 residues. The CDR3 sequence is CASSPLGVEGYTF. The CDR3 bases are TGTGCCAGCAGCCCCCTCGGGGTAGAAGGCTACACCTTC.

The rearrangement uses TRBV7-8 and TRBJ1-2; perhaps TRBD1 as D (6 bases). V was cut by 5 bases and J by 9 bases, with 25 bases left in between. Germline V gene lookup returns CDR1 SGHVS and CDR2 FQNEAQ. The CDR3 is 16 amino acids. The CDR3 DNA reads TGTGCCAGCAGCCAGGGGTCCTCATTCGCCGCGGGTAGCTACACCTTC. Encoded protein: CASSQGSSFAAGSYTF. The variable domain in full, with the rest retrieved from reference TRBV7-8 and TRBJ1-2, is GAGVSQSPRYKVAKRGQDVALRCDPISGHVSLFWYQQALGQGPEFLTYFQNEAQLDKSGLPSDRFFAERPEGSVSTLKIQRTQQEDSAVYLCASSQGSSFAAGSYTFGSGTRLTVV.

This clone was counted a single time. The chain uses TRBV5-1 and TRBJ2-3, with 7 bases that match TRBD2. Trimming removed 1 base from V and 2 bases from J; junction bases left unmatched: 4. Germline CDR1 SGHRS, CDR2 YFSETQ. The CDR3 is 15 amino acids. CDR3 amino acids: CASSLPRESTDTQYF. The CDR3 DNA reads as TGCGCCAGCAGCTTGCCGCGGGAGTCCACAGATACGCAGTATTTT.

V is TRBV28 and J is TRBJ1-2, with 10 bases lining up with TRBD1. The CDR3 has 15 amino acids. The ends lost 5 bases at V and 7 bases at J; junction bases unmatched: 10. Germline V gives CDR1 MDHEN, CDR2 SYDVKM. The CDR3 DNA is TGTGCCAGCAGTCCGGGCCGGACAGGGGGAAGTGGCTACACCTTC. Residues: CASSPGRTGGSGYTF.

This clone was observed a handful of times. The chain combines TRBV18 with TRBJ2-7; possibly TRBD2 for D (6 bases). The CDR3 loop spans 15 amino acids. Germline V gene data show CDR1 as KGHSH and CDR2 as LQKENI. V lost 6 bases and J lost 3, with 18 bases in between. The CDR3 DNA is TGTGCCAGCTCTCGCGGAGGCCGGCGGGACTACGAGCAGTACTTC. Its translation is CASSRGGRRDYEQYF.

The genes are TRBV9 and TRBJ2-7; 11 bases map to TRBD1. CDR3 size: 15 residues. V lost 0 bases to trimming and J lost 5 bases; unmatched junction nucleotides: 4. The germline gives CDR1 SGDLS, CDR2 YYNGEE. The CDR3 sequence: CASSVVGTGGDEQYF. CDR3 DNA sequence: TGTGCCAGCAGCGTAGTTGGGACAGGGGGGGACGAGCAGTACTTC.